These 24 T cell receptor beta chains came from one sample sequenced in a study of blood T cell repertoires in COVID-19. The data were produced by immunoSEQ multiplex PCR, yet TCRdb's version contains in-frame clones alone and is incomplete. The profile covers 140,000 to 150,000 clones, with 85% to 90% appearing a single time and roughly 10% taken by the ten largest. The sequenced sample was PBMCs or T cells enriched from blood (not recorded which). The receptors derive from a man aged 55-75 years who had recovered from COVID-19.

The V call is TRBV27, the J call TRBJ2-1; 14 nucleotides match TRBD2. After removal of 6 bases from V and 7 bases from J, the junction contained 5 bases not matched to a gene. CDR3 length: 15 amino acids. Germline V gene sequence: CDR1 MNHEY, CDR2 SMNVEV (reference sequence). CDR3 coding DNA: TGTGCCAGCAGAACCGGGACTAGCGGGAGAAATGAGCAGTTCTTC. Translation gives CASRTGTSGRNEQFF.

The chain couples TRBV7-6 to TRBJ2-7; D possibly corresponds to TRBD1 (6 bases). The ends were cut back, 6 bases at V and 2 bases at J, with 11 bases in the middle. Germline V gene data show CDR1 as SGHVS and CDR2 as FNYEAQ. The CDR3 sequence is 13 residues long. CDR3 protein: CASSRQATYEQYF. In DNA form, the CDR3 reads TGTGCCAGCAGTCGACAGGCGACCTACGAGCAGTACTTC.

This chain connects TRBV7-8 to TRBJ1-5; weak D call: TRBD1 (6 bases). The germline CDR1 and CDR2 sequences are SGHVS and FQNEAQ. The V and J ends lost 5 bases and 0 bases respectively, with 11 bases between them. The CDR3 spans 15 residues. The CDR3 sequence: CASSPQGGSNQPQHF. In DNA form, the CDR3 reads TGTGCCAGCAGCCCTCAAGGGGGTAGCAATCAGCCCCAGCATTTT.

The V call is TRBV5-4, the J call TRBJ1-3; weak D call: TRBD1 (6 bases). Germline lookup yields CDR1 SGHNT and CDR2 YYREEE (reference sequence). V was clipped by 4 bases and J by 0 bases, with 11 bases between them. The CDR3 loop spans 15 amino acids. CDR3 sequence (DNA): TGTGCCAGCAGCCCAGGACAGCTCTCTGGAAACACCATATATTTT. Translated: CASSPGQLSGNTIYF. The whole variable domain, filled in from reference TRBV5-4 and TRBJ1-3, reads ETGVTQSPTHLIKTRGQQVTLRCSSQSGHNTVSWYQQALGQGPQFIFQYYREEENGRGNFPPRFSGLQFPNYSSELNVNALELDDSALYLCASSPGQLSGNTIYFGEGSWLTVV.

This chain connects TRBV12-3 or TRBV12-4 to TRBJ1-5, with D unresolved. V lost 5 bases and J lost 7, with 12 bases in between. This CDR3 comprises 13 residues. CDR3 DNA sequence: TGTGCCAGCAGTGCGAACAGAGACCAGCCCCAGCATTTT. Translation gives CASSANRDQPQHF.

The rearrangement uses TRBV7-6 and TRBJ1-1; D remains ambiguous. Germline V lookup: CDR1 SGHVS, CDR2 FNYEAQ. V was shortened by 2 bases and J by 9 bases, with 7 bases between the two germline ends. The CDR3 covers 11 residues. CDR3 amino acids: CASSLNGQAFF. In DNA, the CDR3 is TGTGCCAGCAGCTTAAATGGGCAAGCTTTCTTT.

The rearrangement links TRBV30 to TRBJ2-7, with D unclear. CDR3 length equals 12 residues. V shed 0 bases and J shed 4 bases, with 7 bases lying between them. CDR1 and CDR2 from the germline V gene are GTSNPN and SVGIG (reference sequence). Here the CDR3 DNA reads TGTGCCTGGAGTGTTGGGCCATACGAGCAGTACTTC. Translated: CAWSVGPYEQYF.

The V and J genes are TRBV9 and TRBJ2-2; TRBD2 matches at 9 bases. Unmatched junction bases numbered 11, after V lost 2 bases and J lost 6 bases. The CDR3 runs 17 residues. Per the germline V gene, CDR1 is SGDLS and CDR2 is YYNGEE. CDR3 region: CASSVGSAGGPAGELFF. DNA for the CDR3: TGTGCCAGCAGCGTGGGGTCGGCGGGAGGGCCCGCCGGGGAGCTGTTTTTT.

The chain uses TRBV28 and TRBJ2-1; no reliable D call. Germline CDR1 reads MDHEN; CDR2 reads SYDVKM. The V end was cut by 5 bases, the J end by 8 bases, with 10 bases between. The CDR3 runs 12 residues. The CDR3 DNA reads as TGTGCCAGCAGTCAAGCCGAAGATGAGCAGTTCTTC. Its protein is CASSQAEDEQFF.

V usage is TRBV14 and J usage is TRBJ2-1; a weak D match, TRBD2 (5 bases). Germline CDR1 and CDR2: SGHDN and FVKESK. V lost 3 bases and J lost 9, with 12 bases in between. The CDR3 length is 13 residues. DNA for the CDR3: TGTGCCAGCAGCCAGTTACTAGGTGCTGAGCAGTTCTTC. Its translation: CASSQLLGAEQFF.

The genes are TRBV7-9 and TRBJ1-6; 7 nucleotides agree with TRBD1. V gave up 10 bases and J gave up 6 bases; unmatched junction bases: 15. The germline V gene encodes CDR1 SEHNR and CDR2 FQNEAQ (reference sequence). The CDR3 sequence is 16 residues long. The chain's CDR3 is CATDSPEGQFNSPLHF. CDR3 DNA sequence: TGTGCCACCGACTCCCCGGAGGGACAGTTTAATTCACCCCTCCACTTT.

This clone was observed once. The gene calls are TRBV20-1 and TRBJ2-1; D might be TRBD2 (6 bases). V was trimmed by 5 bases and J by 15 bases, leaving 17 bases between them. The germline V gene encodes CDR1 DFQATT and CDR2 SNEGSKA (reference sequence). This CDR3 comprises 11 residues. The CDR3 loop is CSASRGTIGFF. DNA for the CDR3: TGCAGTGCTTCCCGCGGGACGATCGGGTTCTTC.

CDR3: CASSDLRQNTGELFF. DNA for the CDR3: TGTGCCAGCAGTGACCTTCGACAGAACACCGGGGAGCTGTTTTTT. The chain carries TRBV6-4 and TRBJ2-2; the D is unclear. The germline V and J ends were trimmed by 2 bases and 1 base, with 8 bases remaining between them. This CDR3 contains 15 residues. Germline values: CDR1 MRHNA, CDR2 SNTAGT.

V is TRBV23-1 and J is TRBJ2-4, with D tentatively TRBD2 (9 bases). TRBV23-1 is assigned to the ORF class and has an uncertain function. The CDR3 is made up of 16 amino acids. V was cut by 7 bases and J by 4 bases, with 20 bases left in between. The CDR3 region is CASTQGASGVKNIQYF. Here the CDR3 DNA reads TGCGCCAGCACCCAGGGGGCTAGCGGGGTGAAAAACATTCAGTACTTC.

V usage is TRBV28 and J usage is TRBJ2-7; 11 bases line up with TRBD1. CDR1 and CDR2 (germline): MDHEN, SYDVKM. The CDR3 covers 22 residues. V was clipped by 4 bases and J by 0 bases; unmatched bases: 23. CDR3 nucleotide sequence: TGTGCCAGCAGTTCCACTCCGGGACAGGGGGTGTTCGAGCGCCTGAGCTCCTACGAGCAGTACTTC. It codes for CASSSTPGQGVFERLSSYEQYF.

V is TRBV3-1 (or the pseudogene TRBV3-2) and J is TRBJ1-1; 9 bases line up with TRBD1. The junction had 2 bases not matched to a gene; V was cut back by 4 bases and J by 5 bases. The CDR3 runs to 13 residues. From germline, CDR1 is LGHDT and CDR2 YNNKEL (reference sequence). The CDR3 sequence: CASSLGQGTEAFF. The DNA of the CDR3 is TGTGCCAGCAGCCTGGGACAGGGTACTGAAGCTTTCTTT.

This chain connects TRBV7-8 to TRBJ2-7; no reliable D call. There are 13 residues in the CDR3. The V end was cut by 1 base, the J end by 7 bases, with 11 bases between. Per germline, CDR1 SGHVS and CDR2 FQNEAQ. CDR3 sequence (DNA): TGTGCCAGCAGCTTAGTGGCATCGCTTGAGCAGTACTTC. Its translation is CASSLVASLEQYF.

The chain employs TRBV7-8 and TRBJ2-5; 9 bases match TRBD2. CDR3 size: 15 residues. After removal of 1 base from V and 4 bases from J, the junction contained 4 bases not matched to a gene. Germline-derived CDR1 and CDR2 are SGHVS and FQNEAQ. CDR3 residues: CASSLGGSGRETQYF. DNA for the CDR3: TGTGCCAGCAGCTTAGGAGGTAGCGGGAGAGAGACCCAGTACTTC.

The V and J genes are TRBV28 and TRBJ1-4; TRBD1 agrees at 8 bases. CDR3 size: 13 residues. V was clipped by 6 bases and J by 8 bases; unmatched bases: 5. Germline-derived CDR1 and CDR2 are MDHEN and SYDVKM. Written as DNA, the CDR3 is TGTGCCAGCAGAGGACAGGGCTGGGAAAAACTGTTTTTT. It translates to CASRGQGWEKLFF.

The chain recombines TRBV1 with TRBJ2-2; TRBD2, the table's D call, lacks a check against the DNA. TRBV1 is recorded as a pseudogene. The CDR3 runs 15 residues. This chain's CDR3 is CTSSHPGLYTGELFF. CDR3 nucleotide sequence: TGCACCAGCAGCCATCCGGGACTTTACACCGGGGAGCTGTTTTTT.

The chain has TRBV5-1 and TRBJ1-2, with a weak D call TRBD1 (5 bases). Germline V CDR1 and CDR2: SGHRS, YFSETQ. Trimming cost V 0 bases and J 7 bases, with 13 bases left between them. This CDR3 is 14 amino acids long. The CDR3 loop is CASSLGRGEGGYTF. Here the CDR3 DNA reads TGCGCCAGCAGCTTGGGGCGGGGGGAAGGTGGCTACACCTTC.

V gene TRBV28 combines with J gene TRBJ2-7, with D uncertain. V dropped 6 bases and J dropped 2 bases, with 14 bases sitting between them. The CDR3 is made up of 14 amino acids. The germline CDR1 and CDR2 sequences are MDHEN and SYDVKM. The CDR3 nucleotides are TGTGCCAGCAGCCACGGGTCTGGCCCCTACGAGCAGTACTTC. Translation: CASSHGSGPYEQYF.

The chain employs TRBV3-1 (or the pseudogene TRBV3-2) and TRBJ2-3, with 9 bases matching TRBD1. The CDR3 extends over 15 amino acids. Germline-derived CDR1 and CDR2 are LGHDT and YNNKEL (reference sequence). The J segment lost 3 bases and the V segment lost 3 bases, leaving 4 bases of the junction unmatched. The CDR3 loop reads CASSQGQGTTDTQYF. The DNA for the CDR3 is TGTGCCAGCAGCCAGGGACAGGGTACTACAGATACGCAGTATTTT.

This rearrangement joins TRBV6-5 to TRBJ1-2; D is unclear. V was trimmed by 6 bases and J by 2 bases, leaving 13 bases between them. Germline loops: CDR1 MNHEY, CDR2 SVGAGI. This CDR3 spans 14 amino acids. Here the CDR3 DNA reads TGTGCCAGCAGGAGTCAACCTCCGAACTATGGCTACACCTTC. It encodes CASRSQPPNYGYTF.